Following are 25 T cell receptor beta chains from one sample sequenced in a study of OX40 agonist ivuxolimab in advanced cancers. Library preparation employed the immunoSEQ multiplex PCR assay. TCRdb limited this immuneACCESS table to in-frame rearrangements with V and J called. A share of clones is missing; checked studies link under half to unresolved V genes, and the rest is unexplained. The table for this sample lists about 79,000 clones; over 75% of them were counted only once. The ten top clones hold roughly 4% of the sample. Sequencing used CD4+ or CD8+ T cells sorted from blood, obtained in a trial of the OX40 agonist ivuxolimab. The receptors were sampled from an adult with an advanced solid tumor such as melanoma, head and neck, liver or kidney cancer.

This clone was detected only once. The chain couples TRBV11-2 to TRBJ2-7, with D maybe TRBD2 (5 bases). CDR3 length: 16 residues. CDR1 and CDR2 (germline): SGHAT, FQNNGV. V lost 1 base and J lost 7, with 20 bases in between. The CDR3 loop reads CASSLGLRAPGGEQYF. The CDR3 DNA follows: TGTGCCAGCAGCTTAGGCTTGCGGGCGCCGGGCGGAGAGCAGTACTTC.

This chain uses TRBV2 with TRBJ2-2; a weak D match, TRBD2 (5 bases). Germline V gene data show CDR1 as SNHLY and CDR2 as FYNNEI. The CDR3 is 16 residues long. Trimming removed 0 bases from V and 0 bases from J, with 8 bases in between. The DNA for the CDR3 is TGTGCCAGCAGTGAAGCGGGAGCGACGAACACCGGGGAGCTGTTTTTT. Protein sequence: CASSEAGATNTGELFF.

The chain couples TRBV7-6 to TRBJ2-7, with 9 bases fitting TRBD1. Germline V CDR1 and CDR2: SGHVS, FNYEAQ. The J segment lost 4 bases and the V segment lost 2 bases, leaving 18 bases of the junction unmatched. This CDR3 spans 19 amino acids. The CDR3 bases are TGTGCCAGCAGCTTACTCCCCGCGGGACAGGGAGGTCTTGCGTACGAGCAGTACTTC. The encoded protein is CASSLLPAGQGGLAYEQYF.

This rearrangement joins TRBV6-1 to TRBJ2-5; a weak D match, TRBD1 (5 bases). Germline CDR1 is MNHNS and CDR2 is SASEGT. The CDR3 length is 14 residues. V was cut by 7 bases and J by 1 base, with 13 bases left in between. CDR3 bases: TGTGCCAGCACGATACAGGTCATCCAAGAGACCCAGTACTTC. Encoded protein: CASTIQVIQETQYF.

The genes are TRBV2 and TRBJ1-2; possibly TRBD1 for D (6 bases). Trimming pared 10 bases from V and 1 base from J, leaving 13 bases between. This CDR3 comprises 13 residues. Germline loops: CDR1 SNHLY, CDR2 FYNNEI. The DNA of the CDR3 is TGTGCCACCAGGGACACGCTTAACTATGGCTACACCTTC. It encodes CATRDTLNYGYTF. The full variable domain, with the rest looked up from reference TRBV2 and TRBJ1-2, is EPEVTQTPSHQVTQMGQEVILRCVPISNHLYFYWYRQILGQKVEFLVSFYNNEISEKSEIFDDQFSVERPDGSNFTLKIRSTKLEDSAMYFCATRDTLNYGYTFGSGTRLTVV.

CDR3 DNA: TGTGCCTGGAGTGTACAGGGGGCGCATCCCCAGCATTTT. Its translation is CAWSVQGAHPQHF. This chain uses TRBV30 with TRBJ1-5; 9 positions agree with TRBD1. The CDR3 sequence is 13 residues long. V trimming: 0 bases; J trimming: 10 bases; junction bases outside the gene matches: 4. Germline CDR1 reads GTSNPN; CDR2 reads SVGIG (reference sequence).

The chain carries TRBV6-6 and TRBJ2-3; D is perhaps TRBD2 (5 bases). The CDR3 extends over 14 amino acids. The V end lost 2 bases, the J end lost 2 bases, and 8 bases lay between the germline ends. From germline, CDR1 is MNHNY and CDR2 SVGAGI (reference sequence). The CDR3 nucleotides read TGTGCCAGCAGTTACGAGGGAGACACAGATACGCAGTATTTT. This codes for CASSYEGDTDTQYF.

In this sample, this clone turned up once. The chain couples TRBV30 to TRBJ2-3; a weak D match, TRBD2 (6 bases). The CDR3 extends over 12 amino acids. Trimming shortened V by 3 bases and J by 5 bases, and 9 bases separated the two germline ends. Germline CDR1 reads GTSNPN; CDR2 reads SVGIG (reference sequence). The CDR3 region has the DNA TGTGCCTGGAGCGGGAGTGGAGATACGCAGTATTTT. Translation gives CAWSGSGDTQYF.

This rearrangement joins TRBV27 to TRBJ2-7; 8 nucleotides align to TRBD2. The CDR3 is made up of 17 amino acids. V shed 4 bases, J shed 4 bases, and the junction held 15 bases outside the gene matches. Germline V lookup: CDR1 MNHEY, CDR2 SMNVEV (reference sequence). DNA of the CDR3: TGTGCCAGCAGTTACACGTACGCAGCAGCGGGGGCATACGAGCAGTACTTC. Protein: CASSYTYAAAGAYEQYF.

The chain recombines TRBV11-3 with TRBJ1-1; D not certain. The V gene lost 0 bases and the J gene lost 3 bases, with 11 bases spanning the gap. Germline loops: CDR1 SGHNT, CDR2 YENEEA. The CDR3 is 15 residues long. Written as DNA, the CDR3 is TGTGCCAGCAGCTTAGATCCGGGTTCCCACACTGAAGCTTTCTTT. Its translation: CASSLDPGSHTEAFF.

The CDR3 loop is CASRRGPSSGNTIYF. In DNA, the CDR3 is TGTGCCAGCAGGAGGGGGCCCTCCTCTGGAAACACCATATATTTT. This rearrangement joins TRBV6-5 to TRBJ1-3; 7 bases match TRBD1. The V and J ends lost 6 bases and 0 bases, in that order; junction bases with no gene match: 5. The germline V gene encodes CDR1 MNHEY and CDR2 SVGAGI. This CDR3 region has 15 residues.

CDR3 sequence reads: CASSKTGRSSNTIYF. The CDR3 DNA reads TGCGCCAGCAGTAAGACCGGTAGATCATCAAACACCATATATTTT. The chain is built from TRBV23-1 and TRBJ1-3, with D unresolved. TRBV23-1 is recorded as an ORF, its role being uncertain. The CDR3 totals 15 residues. V lost 5 bases and J 6 bases, leaving 17 bases between the germline ends.

This clone was picked up one time. The chain uses TRBV21-1 and TRBJ2-1. TRBV21-1 is a recognized pseudogene. The CDR3 totals 13 residues. The CDR3 here is CARDPPGSNEQFF. The CDR3, as DNA: TGTGCCCGGGACCCCCCCGGTTCCAATGAGCAGTTCTTC.

The V and J genes are TRBV10-3 and TRBJ2-7; D not resolved. Trimming removed 7 bases at V and 7 bases at J, with 14 bases between. Per the germline V gene, CDR1 is ENHRY and CDR2 is SYGVKD. This CDR3 has 12 residues. The CDR3 sequence is CAIKGPLGEQYF. The CDR3, as DNA: TGTGCCATCAAGGGTCCTCTAGGAGAGCAGTACTTC.

The gene calls are TRBV10-1 and TRBJ2-2, with TRBD2 matching over 10 bases. V lost 4 bases, J lost 4 bases, and 9 bases stayed unmatched. CDR1 WNHNN and CDR2 SYGVQD come from the germline V gene (reference sequence). This CDR3 is 17 amino acids long. As DNA, the CDR3 is TGCGCCAGCAGTGCGGCTAGCGGGAGATCGTCCACCGGGGAGCTGTTTTTT. It is translated as CASSAASGRSSTGELFF.

The chain recombines TRBV7-9 with TRBJ1-1; 11 bases are shared with TRBD1. CDR3 length equals 15 residues. CDR1 and CDR2 (germline): SEHNR, FQNEAQ (reference sequence). Trimming took 9 bases from V and 5 from J; bases not matched to a gene: 11. The CDR3 nucleotides read TGTGCCAGTAGTACCGGGACAGGGGGAACAACTGAAGCTTTCTTT. This encodes CASSTGTGGTTEAFF.

V and J are TRBV4-2 and TRBJ1-1; 11 bases match TRBD1. There are 15 residues in the CDR3. Germline V CDR1 and CDR2: LGHNA, YNFKEQ. J lost 3 bases, V lost 1 base, and 1 base had no gene match. As DNA, the CDR3 is TGTGCCAGCAGCCAAGCGGGACAGGGGGACACTGAAGCTTTCTTT. Translated: CASSQAGQGDTEAFF.

The chain is built from TRBV6-1 and TRBJ2-7; 7 positions agree with TRBD2. The V gene's germline CDR1 is MNHNS and CDR2 SASEGT. This CDR3 spans 15 amino acids. V lost 6 bases and J lost 0; bases outside the gene matches: 8. In DNA form, the CDR3 reads TGTGCCAGCAGGGAGGGAGGGGCCAGCTCCTACGAGCAGTACTTC. It encodes CASREGGASSYEQYF.

The chain combines TRBV19 with TRBJ2-5, with TRBD1 matching over 11 bases. The CDR3 loop spans 14 amino acids. V gave up 4 bases and J gave up 4 bases; unmatched junction bases: 2. The V gene's germline CDR1 is LNHDA and CDR2 SQIVND (reference sequence). The CDR3 reads CASSKGQGAETQYF. The DNA of the CDR3 is TGTGCCAGTAGTAAAGGACAGGGGGCAGAGACCCAGTACTTC.

The J gene is TRBJ2-3, the V gene TRBV9; 8 bases line up with TRBD2. The CDR3 is made up of 17 amino acids. Trimming removed 0 bases from V and 0 bases from J; junction bases left unmatched: 6. Germline V lookup: CDR1 SGDLS, CDR2 YYNGEE. CDR3 loop: CASSVEDSGDSTDTQYF. CDR3 coding DNA: TGTGCCAGCAGCGTAGAGGATAGCGGGGATAGCACAGATACGCAGTATTTT.

The chain joins TRBV6-6 to TRBJ2-1; 11 bases line up with TRBD2. The trim removed 7 bases at V and 8 bases at J, leaving 10 bases unmatched. The CDR3 consists of 15 residues. The germline CDR1 and CDR2 sequences are MNHNY and SVGAGI (reference sequence). The CDR3 DNA follows: TGTGCCAGCACCCATGGGGCTAGCGGGAGGTATGAGCAGTTCTTC. Translating it yields CASTHGASGRYEQFF.

This rearrangement joins TRBV11-2 to TRBJ1-1; 7 bases align to TRBD1. Germline CDR1 and CDR2: SGHAT and FQNNGV. Unmatched junction bases numbered 4, after V lost 4 bases and J lost 2 bases. The CDR3 length is 14 residues. DNA of the CDR3: TGTGCCAGCAGCTCAGGGGGGCCAAACACTGAAGCTTTCTTT. It translates to CASSSGGPNTEAFF.

The rearrangement joins TRBV10-3 to TRBJ2-7; D may be TRBD2 (6 bases). The germline V and J ends were trimmed by 0 bases and 10 bases, with 10 bases remaining between them. The CDR3 has 12 amino acids. Looked up from germline, CDR1 is ENHRY and CDR2 is SYGVKD. CDR3 in DNA: TGTGCCATCAGTGAGTCGGAGGACTATCAGTACTTC. Translated: CAISESEDYQYF.

This sequence joins TRBV5-1 and TRBJ1-4; D unresolved. Germline-derived CDR1 and CDR2 are SGHRS and YFSETQ. With 4 bases removed from V and 0 bases from J, the gap between germline ends came to 13 bases. The CDR3 length is 16 residues. DNA for the CDR3: TGCGCCAGCAGCATGATCGGACCTGCAACTAATGAAAAACTGTTTTTT. Residues: CASSMIGPATNEKLFF.

This clone was observed a few times. The chain uses TRBV11-3 and TRBJ2-1; TRBD2 is a possible D gene (6 bases). Germline V gene sequence: CDR1 SGHNT, CDR2 YENEEA. The CDR3 consists of 16 residues. V was shortened by 1 base and J by 6 bases, with 16 bases between the two germline ends. The CDR3 protein is CASSLGGEVPLNEQFF. The CDR3 bases are TGTGCCAGCAGCTTAGGGGGGGAGGTTCCGCTCAATGAGCAGTTCTTC.